Ten or more counts support the clone carrying this T cell receptor (beta chain). These data originate in a study of Graves' ophthalmopathy and Graves' hyperthyroidism. RNA served as the template for amplifying TCR beta CDR3 regions. An opening RT-PCR round employed HTBI primers and preceded a second-round multiplex PCR. Each CDR3 protein gets one entry after TCRdb re-called the multiplex PCR reads with MiXCR. The table lists around 400,000 distinct CDR3 sequences, about 18% of them singletons. The germline V gene has CDR1 LGHNA and CDR2 YNFKEQ. The CDR3 has 17 amino acids. The V segment lost 0 bases and the J segment 2 bases; nucleotides outside the gene matches: 8.

Sequencing was done on a sample of peripheral blood. The rearrangement uses TRBV4-2 and TRBJ2-7; 9 bases align to TRBD1. The clonotype comes from a woman under 30 with Graves' ophthalmopathy. CDR3 DNA sequence: TGTGCCAGCAGCCAAGAATCACAGGGGGCTCTAGCCTACGAGCAGTACTTC. Residues: CASSQESQGALAYEQYF.